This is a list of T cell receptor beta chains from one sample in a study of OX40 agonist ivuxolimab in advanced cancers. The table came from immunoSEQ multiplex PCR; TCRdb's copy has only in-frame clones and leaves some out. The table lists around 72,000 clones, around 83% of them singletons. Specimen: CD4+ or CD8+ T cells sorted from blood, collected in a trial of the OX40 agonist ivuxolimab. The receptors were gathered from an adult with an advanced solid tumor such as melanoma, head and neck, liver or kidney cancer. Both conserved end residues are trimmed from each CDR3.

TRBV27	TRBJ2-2	ASSFGGAAGELF
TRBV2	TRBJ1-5	ASSVGQGVRGQPQH
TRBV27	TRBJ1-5	ASRGQGRANQPQH
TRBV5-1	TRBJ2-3	ASSLSTGGTRTDTQY
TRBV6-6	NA	ASSLIQGSYEQY
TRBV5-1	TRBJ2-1	ASSLEPGLAGYNEQF
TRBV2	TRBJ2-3	ASSEVATTDTQY
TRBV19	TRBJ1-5	ASLGTANSNQPQH
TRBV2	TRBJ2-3	ASSEDHRSSTDTQY
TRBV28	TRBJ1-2	ASTSSEPHYGYT
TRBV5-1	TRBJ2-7	ASSPSAGVSYEQY
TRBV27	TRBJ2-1	ASSWDRDRVQF
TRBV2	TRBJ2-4	ASNTGGQGNIQY
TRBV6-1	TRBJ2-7	ASSDVVQGDPYEQY
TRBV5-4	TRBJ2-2	ASSLLGQGDTGELF
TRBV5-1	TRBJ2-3	ASSLEGLAGGTDTQY
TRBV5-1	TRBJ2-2	ASSSLGLAVNTGELF
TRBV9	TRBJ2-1	ASSGGLAGSSYNEQF
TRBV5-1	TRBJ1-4	ASSLGGSKEKLF
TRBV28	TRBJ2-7	ASNTGTGWNEQY
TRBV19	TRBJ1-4	ASSIGQVLF
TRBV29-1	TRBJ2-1	SVLLGENEQF
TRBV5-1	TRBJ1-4	ASSFFGTGGEKLF
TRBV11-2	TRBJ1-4	ASSFDRVGGGTNEKLF
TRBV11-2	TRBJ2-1	ASRKLTSGFYNEQF
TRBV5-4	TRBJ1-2	ASSPGLRGYGYT
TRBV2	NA	AGRPSESSYEQY
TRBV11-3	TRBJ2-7	ASSLAGGSEQY
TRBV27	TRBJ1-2	ASSGTGDNYGYT
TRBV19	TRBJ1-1	ASSIGYSNTEAF
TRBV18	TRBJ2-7	ASSSAYEQY
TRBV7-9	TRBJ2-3	ASSLSMDTQY
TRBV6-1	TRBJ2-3	ASSEGAGITDTQY
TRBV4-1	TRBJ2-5	ASSQESPGAWAGETQY
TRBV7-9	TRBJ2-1	ASSFSGRVTNEQF
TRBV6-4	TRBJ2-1	ASSDSAGGLDEQF
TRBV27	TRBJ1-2	ASSYSWEGLYGYT
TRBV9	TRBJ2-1	ASSLSGTSANEQF
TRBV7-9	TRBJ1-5	ASSRQDSNQPQH
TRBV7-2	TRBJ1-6	ASSPRVSNSPLH
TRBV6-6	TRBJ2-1	ATLGDRPYNEQF
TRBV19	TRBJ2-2	ASKVGTSNTGELF
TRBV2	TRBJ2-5	ASRRLAGVGETQY
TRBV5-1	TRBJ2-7	ASSFTQGLYEQY
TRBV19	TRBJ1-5	ASSIDMPGTGNNQPQH
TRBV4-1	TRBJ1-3	ASSQVRDKGNTIY
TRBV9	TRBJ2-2	ASSVDGVTGELF
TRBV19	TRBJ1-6	ASTMGTAKSPLH
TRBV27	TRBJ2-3	ASSLAGRGDTQY
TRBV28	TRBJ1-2	ASSFREAGYGYT
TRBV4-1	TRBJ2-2	ASSQDTPSGSITGELF
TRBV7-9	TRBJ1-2	ASSRDYQSDGYT
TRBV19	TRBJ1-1	ASSRGDLNTEAF
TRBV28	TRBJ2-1	ASSLKSGNEQF
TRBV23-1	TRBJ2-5	ASSQPWTVSVETQY
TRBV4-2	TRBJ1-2	ATAPSKGQGFSGYT
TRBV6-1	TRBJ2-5	ASSAGLAGGGQETQY
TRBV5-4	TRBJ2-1	ASSLTSGRAREQF
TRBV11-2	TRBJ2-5	ASSRAPETQY